This T cell receptor (beta chain) was profiled in a study of T cells in Graves' hyperthyroidism and ophthalmopathy. Notes on this clonotype: Antigen: not known.

Amplified regions were TCR beta CDR3 sequences from RNA transcripts. Primed by the HTBI set, a first-round RT-PCR was run on the TCR CDR3. Each CDR3 protein gets one entry after TCRdb re-called the multiplex PCR reads with MiXCR. This sample carries approximately 740,000 distinct CDR3 sequences, around 13% of them seen once, and the ten largest clones take roughly 10%. Trimming took 0 bases from V and 4 from J, leaving 10 bases between them. CDR3 length: 15 residues. CDR1 and CDR2 (germline): SGDLS, YYNGEE. General study points: Ophthalmopathy, which appeared later, was predicted by the model a median approximately six months before onset.

It was considered stable Graves' hyperthyroidism when ophthalmopathy did not progress within 18 months. These patients, aged 18 to 65, had recently diagnosed hyperthyroidism lasting under 2 months. Source material for PBMCs was about 10 ml fresh peripheral blood. Specimen: blood. The receptor was isolated from a woman aged 18-30 years with Graves' hyperthyroidism. The chain links TRBV9 to TRBJ2-2; tentatively, D is TRBD2 (6 bases). The CDR3: CASSVGAGVTGELFF. The CDR3 DNA is TGTGCCAGCAGCGTAGGAGCGGGCGTCACCGGGGAGCTGTTTTTT. Full variable domain (rest looked up from reference TRBV9 and TRBJ2-2): DSGVTQTPKHLITATGQRVTLRCSPRSGDLSVYWYQQSLDQGLQFLIQYYNGEERAKGNILERFSAQQFPDLHSELNLSSLELGDSALYFCASSVGAGVTGELFFGEGSRLTVL.